This TCR beta chain was found in a study of T-cell reconstitution after alpha-beta-depleted transplantation in children. Trimming stripped 0 bases from V and 4 bases from J, with 12 bases between. Germline values: CDR1 SQVTM, CDR2 ANQGSEA. The CDR3 totals 14 residues. Comment on this clonotype: The conserved phenylalanine or tryptophan is not found at the CDR3 terminus, so this likely reflects a read error.

It was with unique molecular identifiers that the TCRbeta library was prepared. TCRdb recomputed calls from the PCR reads with MiXCR, one row per CDR3 protein. The table records nearly 400,000 distinct CDR3 sequences, over 20% of them present only once. This chain links TRBV29-1 with TRBJ1-1; no clear D gene. The TCR comes from a human donor who donated a stem cell graft to a child with acute myeloid leukemia. The specimen was PBMCs from the stem cell graft donor, collected from the stem cell graft. This chain's CDR3 is CSVEEVTGGTEAFC. The CDR3 coding sequence is TGCAGCGTTGAAGAAGTAACCGGCGGCACTGAAGCTTTCTGT.